Listed below are T cell receptor beta chains from one sample, sequenced in a study of blood T cell repertoires in COVID-19. Only in-frame clones appear in the TCRdb table, and some are missing; sequencing was by immunoSEQ multiplex PCR. The table has approximately 34,000 clones, around 85% seen once; the top ten hold around 3.2%. What was sequenced was peripheral blood. The receptors derive from a man between 65 and 79 years old with COVID-19, enrolled during active disease. The CDR3 runs from the conserved cysteine through the conserved F or W. A D gene is named only where the DNA matches it firmly. For some rows the clone size is stated as once, few or many, or as a class when expanded; others skip it.

D gene | J gene | clone size | V gene | CDR3 protein | CDR3 DNA
TRBD2 | TRBJ2-1 | NA | TRBV28 | CAGTRGGNNEQFF | TGTGCCGGAACCCGGGGAGGGAACAATGAGCAGTTCTTC
TRBD1 | TRBJ2-2 | NA | TRBV19 | CASSIYLGQGSGELFF | TGTGCCAGTAGTATATACTTGGGACAGGGATCCGGGGAGCTGTTTTTT
TRBD1 | TRBJ2-7 | NA | TRBV5-8 | CASRSFGTEDEQYF | TGTGCCAGCAGGAGTTTCGGGACAGAGGACGAGCAGTACTTC
NA | TRBJ1-5 | NA | TRBV18 | CASSPPVQNQPQHF | TGTGCCAGCTCACCACCGGTCCAGAATCAGCCCCAGCATTTT
NA | TRBJ1-1 | NA | TRBV15 | CATSMGQISPEAFF | TGTGCCACCAGCATGGGACAAATTAGCCCTGAAGCTTTCTTT
NA | TRBJ1-1 | NA | TRBV5-1 | CASSLLTGRGTEAFF | TGCGCCAGCAGCTTGTTGACAGGTAGGGGCACTGAAGCTTTCTTT
NA | TRBJ2-7 | NA | TRBV27 | CASSNRGGSYSYEQYF | TGTGCCAGCAGCAATAGGGGGGGGAGCTACTCCTACGAGCAGTACTTC
NA | TRBJ2-1 | NA | TRBV5-4 | CASSPGGRGNEQFF | TGTGCCAGCAGCCCCGGTGGGCGGGGCAATGAGCAGTTCTTC
TRBD2 | TRBJ2-7 | NA | TRBV7-2 | CASSQPGGVEQYF | TGTGCCAGCAGCCAACCGGGAGGGGTCGAGCAGTACTTC
NA | TRBJ1-1 | few | TRBV6-2/TRBV6-3 | CASSEALKAFF | TGTGCCAGCAGTGAGGCCTTAAAAGCTTTCTTT
NA | TRBJ2-1 | NA | TRBV14 | CASSPRRFSYNEQFF | TGTGCCAGCAGCCCCCGGAGGTTCTCCTACAATGAGCAGTTCTTC
TRBD1 | TRBJ1-5 | NA | TRBV27 | CASSPGTGPNQPQHF | TGTGCCAGCAGTCCCGGGACAGGACCGAATCAGCCCCAGCATTTT
NA | TRBJ1-6 | NA | TRBV28 | CASSRRKSYNSPLHF | TGTGCCAGCAGCCGTAGAAAGTCCTATAATTCACCCCTCCACTTT
TRBD1 | TRBJ1-1 | NA | TRBV14 | CASSLQGWTEAFF | TGTGCCAGCAGCCTACAGGGGTGGACTGAAGCTTTCTTT
TRBD1 | TRBJ2-1 | NA | TRBV18 | CASSFGQGGNEQFF | TGTGCCAGCTCATTCGGACAGGGGGGCAATGAGCAGTTCTTC
TRBD2 | TRBJ2-1 | NA | TRBV29-1 | CSVAVAGGPNEQFF | TGCAGCGTTGCCGTAGCGGGAGGCCCCAATGAGCAGTTCTTC
TRBD2 | TRBJ2-7 | once | TRBV5-4 | CASSFGGGYEQYF | TGTGCCAGCAGCTTCGGCGGGGGCTACGAGCAGTACTTC
NA | TRBJ2-7 | NA | TRBV7-2 | CASSLDLEQYF | TGTGCCAGCAGCTTAGATCTAGAGCAGTACTTC
NA | TRBJ1-2 | NA | TRBV30 | CAWSPKGGGGYTF | TGTGCCTGGAGCCCCAAAGGGGGAGGGGGCTACACCTTC
TRBD1 | TRBJ2-7 | NA | TRBV19 | CASSPGQEIYEQYF | TGTGCCAGTAGCCCCGGACAGGAGATCTACGAGCAGTACTTC
NA | TRBJ1-1 | NA | TRBV18 | CASSPPGRGGMNTEAFF | TGTGCCAGCTCACCACCGGGTAGGGGGGGGATGAACACTGAAGCTTTCTTT
NA | TRBJ2-6 | NA | TRBV6-5 | CASSSTLSSGANVLTF | TGTGCCAGCAGTTCGACACTCAGCTCTGGGGCCAACGTCCTGACTTTC
NA | TRBJ2-1 | NA | TRBV6-5 | CASSYADSYNEQFF | TGTGCCAGCAGTTATGCGGACTCCTACAATGAGCAGTTCTTC
TRBD1 | TRBJ1-4 | NA | TRBV28 | CASSTTGVEKLFF | TGTGCCAGCAGTACTACAGGGGTCGAAAAACTGTTTTTT
TRBD1 | TRBJ1-2 | NA | TRBV7-8 | CASSSGQDQAYGYTF | TGTGCCAGCAGCTCGGGACAGGACCAGGCCTATGGCTACACCTTC
TRBD1 | TRBJ1-1 | NA | TRBV19 | CASRTEGQGNTEAFF | TGTGCCAGTAGAACCGAGGGACAGGGAAACACTGAAGCTTTCTTT
TRBD2 | TRBJ2-3 | NA | TRBV7-9 | CASNPLAGGDTDTQYF | TGTGCCAGCAACCCACTAGCGGGAGGGGACACAGATACGCAGTATTTT
TRBD2 | TRBJ2-2 | NA | TRBV19 | CASSKGLAGGRDTGELFF | TGTGCCAGTAGTAAGGGACTAGCGGGAGGGCGAGACACCGGGGAGCTGTTTTTT
TRBD1 | TRBJ1-1 | NA | TRBV18 | CASSPRTGGTEAFF | TGTGCCAGCTCACCACGGACAGGAGGAACTGAAGCTTTCTTT
TRBD1 | TRBJ2-2 | NA | TRBV5-1 | CATPKMGQGSNTGELFF | TGCGCCACCCCCAAGATGGGACAGGGTTCGAACACCGGGGAGCTGTTTTTT
NA | TRBJ2-5 | NA | TRBV6-1 | CASSGPPGRGETQYF | TGTGCCAGCAGTGGGCCCCCGGGGAGAGGAGAGACCCAGTACTTC
TRBD2 | TRBJ2-1 | NA | TRBV11-3 | CASSLPSSGRNNEQFF | TGTGCCAGCAGCTTACCCTCTAGCGGGAGGAACAATGAGCAGTTCTTC
NA | TRBJ1-2 | NA | TRBV27 | CASSPFGSVPYGYTF | TGTGCCAGCAGCCCTTTCGGGTCGGTCCCCTATGGCTACACCTTC
NA | TRBJ2-1 | NA | TRBV19 | CASSIRWSSYNEQFF | TGTGCCAGTAGTATCCGGTGGAGCTCCTACAATGAGCAGTTCTTC
TRBD1 | TRBJ2-7 | NA | TRBV7-8 | CASSLVQGASYEQYF | TGTGCCAGCAGCTTAGTGCAGGGGGCGTCCTACGAGCAGTACTTC
TRBD2 | TRBJ2-3 | NA | TRBV5-1 | CASGLAGEDTQYF | TGCGCCAGCGGACTAGCGGGAGAAGATACGCAGTATTTT
TRBD1 | TRBJ1-1 | NA | TRBV19 | CASSTLSSGTVSLDEAFF | TGTGCCAGTAGTACCTTATCTTCCGGGACAGTGAGTTTAGATGAAGCTTTCTTT
NA | TRBJ2-2 | NA | TRBV15 | CATSAGRTGELFF | TGTGCCACCAGCGCGGGACGCACCGGGGAGCTGTTTTTT
NA | TRBJ1-5 | once | TRBV6-4 | CASSDNQGSGQPQHF | TGTGCCAGCAGTGATAACCAGGGCTCAGGGCAGCCCCAGCATTTT
TRBD1 | TRBJ2-5 | NA | TRBV4-1 | CASSRIHRGQETQYF | TGCGCCAGCAGCCGAATACACAGGGGCCAAGAGACCCAGTACTTC
TRBD1 | TRBJ2-7 | NA | TRBV28 | CASSLPNPGTGYEQYF | TGTGCCAGCAGTTTACCAAACCCCGGGACAGGTTACGAGCAGTACTTC
NA | TRBJ1-1 | few | TRBV6-1 | CASSTGEGGTEAFF | TGTGCCAGCTCCACAGGCGAAGGGGGCACTGAAGCTTTCTTT
NA | TRBJ1-3 | NA | TRBV9 | CASSGGLRSSGNTIYF | TGTGCCAGCAGCGGAGGACTCCGAAGCTCTGGAAACACCATATATTTT
NA | TRBJ1-1 | NA | TRBV7-2 | CASSLTPQVNEAFF | TGTGCCAGCAGCTTAACCCCACAGGTTAATGAAGCTTTCTTT
TRBD1 | TRBJ1-5 | NA | TRBV6-5 | CASSSPGGFRQPQHF | TGTGCCAGCAGTTCGCCAGGGGGCTTTAGGCAGCCCCAGCATTTT
NA | TRBJ2-1 | NA | TRBV15 | CATSRAGEYNEQFF | TGTGCCACCAGCAGAGCAGGGGAGTACAATGAGCAGTTCTTC
NA | TRBJ1-2 | NA | TRBV5-1 | CASLPRAGADGYTF | TGCGCCAGCCTACCGCGGGCAGGGGCGGATGGCTACACCTTC
NA | TRBJ2-1 | NA | TRBV4-1 | CASSQGLADGNEQFF | TGCGCCAGCAGCCAGGGGTTAGCGGATGGCAATGAGCAGTTCTTC
NA | TRBJ1-5 | NA | TRBV9 | CASSVGEGVGDHPQHF | TGTGCCAGCAGCGTAGGCGAAGGGGTTGGCGATCACCCCCAGCATTTT
NA | TRBJ1-5 | NA | TRBV19 | CASSPDGHPQRPQHF | TGTGCCAGTAGTCCGGACGGACATCCCCAGAGGCCCCAGCATTTT
NA | TRBJ1-1 | NA | TRBV27 | CASRGYTEAFF | TGTGCTTCCAGGGGTTACACTGAAGCTTTCTTT